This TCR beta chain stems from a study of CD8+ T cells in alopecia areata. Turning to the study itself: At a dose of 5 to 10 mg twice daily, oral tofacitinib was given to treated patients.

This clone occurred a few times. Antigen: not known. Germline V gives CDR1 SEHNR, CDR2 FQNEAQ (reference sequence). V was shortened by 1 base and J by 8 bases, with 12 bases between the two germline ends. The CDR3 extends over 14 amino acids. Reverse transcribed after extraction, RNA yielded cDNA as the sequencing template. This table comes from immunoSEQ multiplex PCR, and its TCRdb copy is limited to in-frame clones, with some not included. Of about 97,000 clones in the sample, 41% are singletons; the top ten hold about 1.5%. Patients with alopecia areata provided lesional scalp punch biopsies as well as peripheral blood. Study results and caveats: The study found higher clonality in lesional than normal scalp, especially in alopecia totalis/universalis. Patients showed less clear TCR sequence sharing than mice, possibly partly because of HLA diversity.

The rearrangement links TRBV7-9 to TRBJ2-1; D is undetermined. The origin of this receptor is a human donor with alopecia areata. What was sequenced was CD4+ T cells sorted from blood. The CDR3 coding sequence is TGTGCCAGCAGCTTAGAGTCCTTAAGCCATGAGCAGTTCTTC. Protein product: CASSLESLSHEQFF.